These 5 T cell receptor beta chains were sequenced from one sample in a study of blood T cell repertoires in COVID-19. The repertoire was sequenced with immunoSEQ multiplex PCR; TCRdb's copy has only in-frame clones and lacks some. The sample records 30,000 to 40,000 clones, 90% being singletons. The sequencing sample was made of peripheral blood. All receptors derive from a man aged 55-75 years with active or convalescent COVID-19.

This clone was recorded a few times. V is TRBV4-3 and J is TRBJ2-7; D may be TRBD2 (5 bases). Trimming removed 0 bases from V and 2 bases from J, with 8 bases in between. The CDR3 runs to 14 residues. The germline CDR1 and CDR2 sequences are LGHNA and YSLEER. The CDR3: CASSQDFGTYEQYF. CDR3 DNA: TGCGCCAGCAGCCAAGATTTCGGGACCTACGAGCAGTACTTC.

The chain is built from TRBV5-1 and TRBJ2-7; D is possibly TRBD2 (5 bases). Trimming stripped 4 bases from V and 10 bases from J, with 12 bases between. Germline assignment: CDR1 SGHRS and CDR2 YFSETQ. The CDR3 has 11 residues. The CDR3 is CASSDPGGQYF. The CDR3 DNA follows: TGCGCCAGCAGCGACCCAGGAGGCCAGTACTTC.

The rearrangement joins TRBV19 to TRBJ2-1; 7 bases align to TRBD2. Trimming cost V 5 bases and J 1 base; bases outside gene matches: 8. Per the germline V gene, CDR1 is LNHDA and CDR2 is SQIVND (reference sequence). The CDR3 is 16 residues long. CDR3 sequence (DNA): TGTGCCAGTAGTCGCCTAGCGGATTTATCCTACAATGAGCAGTTCTTC. Translating gives CASSRLADLSYNEQFF.

Only one count was recorded for this clone. The chain combines TRBV6-5 with TRBJ1-2, with D possibly matching TRBD1 (6 bases). Between the trimmed V and J ends, which lost 6 bases and 5 bases, there was a span of 10 bases. There are 12 residues in the CDR3. Germline-derived CDR1 and CDR2 are MNHEY and SVGAGI. The CDR3 DNA follows: TGTGCCAGCAGGGACAGTAAATATGGCTACACCTTC. Translated: CASRDSKYGYTF.

The rearrangement joins TRBV5-4 to TRBJ2-3; D uncertain. In germline, CDR1 is SGHNT, CDR2 YYREEE (reference sequence). This CDR3 is built from 13 residues. The V end lost 7 bases, the J end lost 0 bases, and 9 bases lay between the germline ends. The CDR3 loop reads CASAVVSTDTQYF. The CDR3 bases are TGTGCCAGCGCGGTGGTCAGCACAGATACGCAGTATTTT.